The 20 T cell receptor beta chains reported below all come from one sample, sequenced in a study of early stage breast cancer tumors. Assay used: immunoSEQ multiplex PCR; TCRdb lists only in-frame clones, some missing. This table holds some 8,000 clones, 70% to 80% found once. Sequenced input: normal breast tissue next to the tumor. The receptors were gathered from a person between 60 and 70 years old with breast cancer.

The chain links TRBV2 to TRBJ1-3, with 8 bases identical to TRBD1. This CDR3 has 16 amino acids. The germline V gene has CDR1 SNHLY and CDR2 FYNNEI. The junction had 11 bases not matched to a gene; V was cut back by 6 bases and J by 4 bases. The CDR3 DNA reads TGTGCCAGCAGGACCAACAGGGGGTTGGCCGGAAACACCATATATTTT. Its protein product is CASRTNRGLAGNTIYF.

This chain joins TRBV19 and TRBJ1-1; the D gene is possibly TRBD1 (5 bases). Germline V gene sequence: CDR1 LNHDA, CDR2 SQIVND (reference sequence). This CDR3 has 16 amino acids. Trimming cost V 5 bases and J 4 bases, with 20 bases left between them. The CDR3 DNA sequence: TGTGCCAGTAGTGGTAGGCGTCAGGGTGGGAGCACTGAAGCTTTCTTT. Residues: CASSGRRQGGSTEAFF.

The chain combines TRBV14 with TRBJ2-3; D uncertain. The CDR3 is made up of 19 amino acids. V gave up 1 base and J gave up 3 bases, with 23 bases separating them. CDR1 is SGHDN and CDR2 is FVKESK in the germline V gene. The DNA of the CDR3 is TGTGCCAGCAGCCAAGGGCTTGGAAGAGATTATATCGTGACAGATACGCAGTATTTT. Its protein product is CASSQGLGRDYIVTDTQYF. Combining the CDR3 with reference TRBV14 and TRBJ2-3 gives the whole variable domain EAGVTQFPSHSVIEKGQTVTLRCDPISGHDNLYWYRRVMGKEIKFLLHFVKESKQDESGMPNNRFLAERTGGTYSTLKVQPAELEDSGVYFCASSQGLGRDYIVTDTQYFGPGTRLTVL.

This clone was picked up a small number of times. The chain links TRBV28 to TRBJ1-5, with 7 bases aligning to TRBD1. The CDR3 spans 15 residues. With 6 bases clipped from V and 3 bases from J, the junction kept 8 bases outside the gene matches. CDR1 and CDR2 (germline): MDHEN, SYDVKM. CDR3 sequence (DNA): TGTGCCAGCAGAAATGACAGGGCCCTCAATCAGCCCCAGCATTTT. Its protein is CASRNDRALNQPQHF.

The gene calls are TRBV5-6 and TRBJ1-1; no definite D call. Germline V CDR1 and CDR2: SGHDT, YYEEEE. This CDR3 contains 14 residues. Trimming cost V 0 bases and J 4 bases, with 10 bases left between them. In DNA, the CDR3 is TGTGCCAGCAGCTTGGGGGTCGGTGTCACTGAAGCTTTCTTT. This sequence encodes CASSLGVGVTEAFF.

This clone occurred once. V and J are TRBV6-6 and TRBJ2-1; 7 bases align to TRBD2. CDR1 MNHNY and CDR2 SVGAGI come from the germline V gene (reference sequence). The V gene end was trimmed by 2 bases and the J gene end by 8 bases; junction bases not matched to a gene: 12. The CDR3 covers 16 residues. The CDR3 loop is CASSYSAGESTHEQFF. In DNA, the CDR3 is TGTGCCAGCAGTTACAGCGCGGGAGAGTCTACCCATGAGCAGTTCTTC.

This sequence joins TRBV19 and TRBJ1-1; D might be TRBD1 (5 bases). V gave up 5 bases and J gave up 0 bases, with 13 bases separating them. Germline V gene data show CDR1 as LNHDA and CDR2 as SQIVND (reference sequence). The CDR3 length is 15 residues. DNA of the CDR3: TGTGCCAGTAGTCCGCGACAGATTTTGAACACTGAAGCTTTCTTT. Translation: CASSPRQILNTEAFF.

V and J are TRBV6-6 and TRBJ1-5; 7 bases agree with TRBD1. The CDR3 totals 15 residues. Germline lookup yields CDR1 MNHNY and CDR2 SVGAGI (reference sequence). J lost 5 bases, V lost 5 bases, and 9 bases had no gene match. The CDR3 DNA follows: TGTGCCAGCAGTAAAGTACAGGGGACGGATCAGCCCCAGCATTTT. Residues: CASSKVQGTDQPQHF.

V usage is TRBV5-1 and J usage is TRBJ2-7; 7 bases agree with TRBD1. CDR3 size: 13 residues. Trimming cost V 5 bases and J 5 bases; bases outside gene matches: 7. Per the germline V gene, CDR1 is SGHRS and CDR2 is YFSETQ. The CDR3 loop is CASRKDRSHEQYF. The CDR3 DNA follows: TGCGCCAGCAGAAAGGACAGGTCACACGAGCAGTACTTC.

In this sample, this clone turned up a few times. The V and J genes are TRBV6-4 and TRBJ2-3; maybe TRBD2 (5 bases). V lost 0 bases and J 2 bases, leaving 9 bases between the germline ends. This CDR3 contains 15 residues. Germline CDR1 and CDR2: MRHNA and SNTAGT. The CDR3 is CASSDSKGDTDTQYF. Here the CDR3 DNA reads TGTGCCAGCAGTGACTCGAAGGGAGACACAGATACGCAGTATTTT.

This sequence joins TRBV6-1 and TRBJ1-5; D may be TRBD1 (5 bases). CDR1 is MNHNS and CDR2 is SASEGT in the germline V gene. CDR3 length: 15 residues. Trimming took off 8 bases at V and 2 bases at J, with 16 bases between the two ends. CDR3 sequence reads: CASQGRRGGNQPQHF. DNA for the CDR3: TGTGCCAGCCAGGGACGGCGGGGGGGCAATCAGCCCCAGCATTTT.

V usage is TRBV5-1 and J usage is TRBJ1-2, with TRBD1 matching over 9 bases. In germline, CDR1 is SGHRS, CDR2 YFSETQ. The CDR3 is 14 amino acids. V lost 4 bases and J lost 6; bases outside the gene matches: 7. In DNA form, the CDR3 reads TGCGCCAGCAGCGGCGAGGGACAGGGTGATGGCTACACCTTC. Its translation is CASSGEGQGDGYTF.

This rearrangement joins TRBV6-5 to TRBJ2-7; D possibly uses TRBD1 or TRBD2 (6 bases each). V lost 2 bases to trimming and J lost 7 bases, with 18 bases between them. Looked up from germline, CDR1 is MNHEY and CDR2 is SVGAGI. This CDR3 spans 15 amino acids. CDR3 protein: CASSYQGQPRGEQYF. The CDR3 DNA is TGTGCCAGCAGTTACCAGGGGCAGCCTCGGGGGGAGCAGTACTTC.

This sequence joins TRBV7-6 and TRBJ2-5, with TRBD1 as a possible D gene (5 bases). The CDR3 length is 14 residues. The V and J ends lost 6 bases and 5 bases respectively, with 16 bases between them. CDR1 is SGHVS and CDR2 is FNYEAQ in the germline V gene. CDR3 DNA sequence: TGTGCCAGCAGTACCGAACCAGGGTGGGAGACCCAGTACTTC. Translating gives CASSTEPGWETQYF. The full variable domain, in which reference TRBV7-6 and TRBJ2-5 provide the parts outside the CDR3, is GAGVSQSPRYKVTKRGQDVALRCDPISGHVSLYWYRQALGQGPEFLTYFNYEAQQDKSGLPNDRFSAERPEGSISTLTIQRTEQRDSAMYRCASSTEPGWETQYFGPGTRLLVL.

The chain uses TRBV7-8 and TRBJ2-2; D remains unclear. Deletions cut 3 bases from V and 6 bases from J, with 23 bases between. Germline V gene data show CDR1 as SGHVS and CDR2 as FQNEAQ. There are 18 residues in the CDR3. This CDR3 is CASSLPRRYSSKAGELFF. CDR3 bases: TGTGCCAGCAGCTTGCCCCGACGCTACTCGAGCAAGGCCGGGGAGCTGTTTTTT.

This clone was observed once. The gene calls are TRBV10-3 and TRBJ1-1; weak D call: TRBD1 (6 bases). From germline, CDR1 is ENHRY and CDR2 SYGVKD. This CDR3 comprises 14 residues. Trimming took off 6 bases at V and 3 bases at J, with 14 bases between the two ends. For the CDR3, the DNA is TGTGCCATCAGGCTACAGGGTGAGTACACTGAAGCTTTCTTT. Translated, it gives CAIRLQGEYTEAFF.

V is TRBV28 and J is TRBJ2-7, with D hard to call. The germline V gene encodes CDR1 MDHEN and CDR2 SYDVKM. Trimming took 1 base from V and 4 from J, leaving 5 bases between them. CDR3 length: 12 amino acids. The CDR3 reads CASSLSRYEQYF. In DNA form, the CDR3 reads TGTGCCAGCAGTTTATCTCGGTACGAGCAGTACTTC.

CDR3 loop: CASNLTPKGEQFF. The CDR3 DNA reads as TGTGCCAGCAACCTGACACCGAAGGGGGAGCAGTTCTTC. The chain links TRBV27 to TRBJ2-1; weak D call: TRBD1 (5 bases). Germline V gene sequence: CDR1 MNHEY, CDR2 SMNVEV (reference sequence). The CDR3 is made up of 13 amino acids. Between the trimmed V and J ends, which lost 7 bases and 10 bases, there was a span of 17 bases.

This chain connects TRBV28 to TRBJ1-3, with D possibly matching TRBD1 (5 bases). Trimming removed 6 bases at V and 0 bases at J, with 15 bases between. This CDR3 is built from 16 residues. Looked up from germline, CDR1 is MDHEN and CDR2 is SYDVKM. The CDR3 loop reads CASRGRGVRSGNTIYF. CDR3 DNA: TGTGCCAGCAGGGGACGGGGGGTCCGCTCTGGAAACACCATATATTTT.

This clone was recorded only once. The chain joins TRBV7-9 to TRBJ1-2, with 8 bases identical to TRBD1. Germline CDR1 SEHNR, CDR2 FQNEAQ (reference sequence). There are 16 residues in the CDR3. V trimming: 1 base; J trimming: 4 bases; junction bases outside the gene matches: 8. CDR3 bases: TGTGCCAGCAGCTTAGAGGGGGGACAGGCGGTCTATGGCTACACCTTC. Residues: CASSLEGGQAVYGYTF. Looking up the rest from reference TRBV7-9 and TRBJ1-2 gives the full variable domain: DTGVSQNPRHKITKRGQNVTFRCDPISEHNRLYWYRQTLGQGPEFLTYFQNEAQLEKSRLLSDRFSAERPKGSFSTLEIQRTEQGDSAMYLCASSLEGGQAVYGYTFGSGTRLTVV.